This is a list of T cell receptor beta chains from one sample in a study of cytomegalovirus exposure and HLA in healthy donors. Clones were sequenced by immunoSEQ multiplex PCR, and TCRdb holds only the in-frame ones, with some missing. The table records 85,000 to 130,000 clones, over 55% of them present only once. Sample: PBMCs. All receptors derive from a female donor in good health and CMV-seronegative. Each CDR3 is given with its conserved first and last residue. The D gene is left open where the match is weak. Expanded clones are given a class, and other clones once, few, many or no size at all.

size	V	D	J	DNA	CDR3
.	TRBV27	TRBD1	TRBJ2-1	TGTGCCAGCAGTTTAAATATGGCAGGGCCCAGGGGGGAGCAGTTCTTC	CASSLNMAGPRGEQFF
once	TRBV7-4	.	TRBJ1-1	TGTGCCAGCAGCTTACCGACCAGAAGGGGGAGAACTGAAGCTTTCTTT	CASSLPTRRGRTEAFF
.	TRBV29-1	TRBD2	TRBJ2-1	TGCAGCGCCGCGGGACTAGCGGACACGAATGAGCAGTTCTTC	CSAAGLADTNEQFF
.	TRBV7-9	.	TRBJ2-2	TGTGCCAGCAGGCGGGCGTCGAACACCGGGGAGCTGTTTTTT	CASRRASNTGELFF
.	TRBV5-4	.	TRBJ2-3	TGTGCCAGCAGCTCCGTGAGACAGGCCACAGATACGCAGTATTTT	CASSSVRQATDTQYF
few	TRBV6-1	TRBD1	TRBJ2-5	TGTGCCAGCAGGGGACAGCACCAAGAGACCCAGTACTTC	CASRGQHQETQYF
.	TRBV29-1	.	TRBJ1-1	TGCAGCGTTGTTCAGGCAGTTAGCACTGAAGCTTTCTTT	CSVVQAVSTEAFF
.	TRBV30	TRBD2	TRBJ2-2	TGTGCCTGGAGCGGGGGACTAGCGGGAGGGGAGCTGTTTTTT	CAWSGGLAGGELFF
.	TRBV6-5	.	TRBJ2-7	TGTGCCAGCAGTTGGGGGGACGAGCAGTACTTC	CASSWGDEQYF
.	TRBV11-2	.	TRBJ1-1	TGTGCCAGCAGCTTAGATGGAGGGGTGCACACTGAAGCTTTCTTT	CASSLDGGVHTEAFF
.	TRBV19	.	TRBJ1-4	TGTGCCAGTAGTACAACGGCGGCAACTAATGAAAAACTGTTTTTT	CASSTTAATNEKLFF
.	TRBV5-1	TRBD1	TRBJ1-1	TGCGCCAGCAGCTTTGGAGGGGGCGGCTTTACTGAAGCTTTCTTT	CASSFGGGGFTEAFF
.	TRBV18	TRBD1	TRBJ2-3	TGTGCCAGCTCACCGACAGGGGGCTGGGATACGCAGTATTTT	CASSPTGGWDTQYF
.	TRBV19	.	TRBJ2-1	TGTGCCAGTAAAAGTGGGACGGGAGCGACGGATGAGCAGTTCTTC	CASKSGTGATDEQFF
few	TRBV5-1	.	TRBJ2-2	TGCGCCAGCAGCACGGGGGATACGGCCGGGGAGCTGTTTTTT	CASSTGDTAGELFF
.	TRBV5-1	TRBD2	TRBJ2-3	TGCGCCAGCAGCTTTGCGTGGGGAGGGACCACAGATACGCAGTATTTT	CASSFAWGGTTDTQYF
few	TRBV6-1	.	TRBJ2-2	TGTGCCAGCATTCAAGCGACTGCTAACACCGGGGAGCTGTTTTTT	CASIQATANTGELFF
.	TRBV29-1	TRBD2	TRBJ2-1	TGCAGCGGACTAGCGGTCACCGGCCATGAGCAGTTCTTC	CSGLAVTGHEQFF
.	TRBV19	TRBD2	TRBJ2-1	TGTGCCACGTCAAGACTAGCGGGAGAGAGTAATGAGCAGTTCTTC	CATSRLAGESNEQFF
few	TRBV6-5	.	TRBJ2-5	TGTGCCAGCCGAGTGAGAGAGACCCAGTACTTC	CASRVRETQYF
once	TRBV18	.	TRBJ1-1	TGTGCCAGCTCACCCGGTTGGAGAGGACTTACTGAAGCTTTCTTT	CASSPGWRGLTEAFF
.	TRBV7-2	.	TRBJ2-1	TGTGCCAGCAGCTTATCCGGGAGAGGGAATGAGCAGTTCTTC	CASSLSGRGNEQFF
once	TRBV9	.	TRBJ2-1	TGTGCCAGCAGCGCCGGACCTAGCGTTGAGCAGTTCTTC	CASSAGPSVEQFF
.	TRBV15	.	TRBJ1-1	TGTGCCACCAGCAGAGCCGCCGAGCCTACTGAAGCTTTCTTT	CATSRAAEPTEAFF
.	TRBV18	.	TRBJ1-5	TGTGCCAGCTCACCCGGGGGGACTGGGCAGCCCCAGCATTTT	CASSPGGTGQPQHF
.	TRBV18	.	TRBJ2-7	TGTGCCAGCTCACCCAGTACAGCGGCCTACGAGCAGTACTTC	CASSPSTAAYEQYF
.	TRBV19	TRBD1	TRBJ2-3	TGTGCCAGTAGTATCGGGACAGGGTCAGATACGCAGTATTTT	CASSIGTGSDTQYF
once	TRBV27	.	TRBJ1-5	TGTGCCAGCAGCCAAGCCCCGGGGGGCAATCAGCCCCAGCATTTT	CASSQAPGGNQPQHF
few	TRBV11-1	TRBD2	TRBJ2-7	TGTGCCAGCAGCTTAGTGGGACTAGCGGGAGGTGAGCAGTACTTC	CASSLVGLAGGEQYF
.	TRBV5-1	.	TRBJ2-3	TGCGCCAGCAGCGTGCCCCCGGGACAACGCACAGATACGCAGTATTTT	CASSVPPGQRTDTQYF
few	TRBV6-5	.	TRBJ2-7	TGTGCCAGCAGTTACGCCGGGACAATCTACGAGCAGTACTTC	CASSYAGTIYEQYF
.	TRBV10-3	.	TRBJ2-3	TGTGCCATCAGTGAGCAGACAGATACGCAGTATTTT	CAISEQTDTQYF
.	TRBV5-4	TRBD2	TRBJ2-1	TGTGCCAGCGCTAGCGGGAGCTCCTACAATGAGCAGTTCTTC	CASASGSSYNEQFF
.	TRBV5-1	.	TRBJ1-1	TGCGCCAGCAGCTCGTCCGGGAACACTGAAGCTTTCTTT	CASSSSGNTEAFF
.	TRBV7-9	.	TRBJ2-7	TGTGCCAGCAGCTCTGGGGGACTTGGAGAGCAGTACTTC	CASSSGGLGEQYF
.	TRBV16	TRBD1	TRBJ2-2	TGTGCCAGCAGCTGGGACAGGAGGAACACCGGGGAGCTGTTTTTT	CASSWDRRNTGELFF
few	TRBV11-2	TRBD1	TRBJ2-1	TGTGCCAGCAGCCTCAATGATAGGGACAGCGTCTTC	CASSLNDRDSVF
once	TRBV7-3	.	TRBJ2-3	TGTGCCAGCAGCCTTGTGGATACTAGCTGGGGAACAGATACGCAGTATTTT	CASSLVDTSWGTDTQYF
few	TRBV13	TRBD1	TRBJ2-7	TGTGCCAGCAGCGATTCCAGACAGGGGGCGCGCGAGCAGTACTTC	CASSDSRQGAREQYF
.	TRBV5-4	.	TRBJ2-7	TGTGCCAGCAGCTTGTCCGGGTGGAACGAGCAGTACTTC	CASSLSGWNEQYF
.	TRBV30	TRBD2	TRBJ2-1	TGTGCCTGGAGACCCACTCCCTGGACTAGCGGGAGGGGGGGCAATGAGCAGTTCTTC	CAWRPTPWTSGRGGNEQFF
.	TRBV18	.	TRBJ2-7	TGTGCCAGCTCACCTCTTTCGGGGGACGTCGACTCGCAGTACTTC	CASSPLSGDVDSQYF
.	TRBV5-4	TRBD2	TRBJ2-3	TGTGCCAGCAGCCCGAGCGGGAGTGGCACAGATACGCAGTATTTT	CASSPSGSGTDTQYF
.	TRBV7-2	.	TRBJ2-3	TGTGCCAGCAGCTTCGTGGACGGGAACACAGATACGCAGTATTTT	CASSFVDGNTDTQYF
once	TRBV9	TRBD2	TRBJ2-1	TGTGCCAGCAGCGTAGAACTAGCGGGAGCCTACAATGAGCAGTTCTTC	CASSVELAGAYNEQFF
.	TRBV4-1	TRBD2	TRBJ2-7	TGCGCCAGCAGCCAAGGGCTAGCGGCCTCCTACGAGCAGTACTTC	CASSQGLAASYEQYF
.	TRBV19	TRBD1	TRBJ1-1	TGTGCCAGTAGTTCAGGGGGCAGGAGGGAAGCTTTCTTT	CASSSGGRREAFF
.	TRBV6-6	.	TRBJ2-1	TGTGCCAGCAGTTACTCACCGAGATACAATGAGCAGTTCTTC	CASSYSPRYNEQFF
few	TRBV14	.	TRBJ2-7	TGTGCCAGCAGCCAAGATGAGGTACGGACCTACGAGCAGTACTTC	CASSQDEVRTYEQYF
.	TRBV2	.	TRBJ2-1	TGTGCCAGCACCCGGGGGAGGCGTCTAAATGAGCAGTTCTTC	CASTRGRRLNEQFF
once	TRBV7-2	TRBD1	TRBJ1-2	TGTGCCAGCAGCTTCGGGACAGGAGGCTATGGCTACACCTTC	CASSFGTGGYGYTF
few	TRBV5-6	TRBD2	TRBJ2-7	TGTGCCAGCAGCTTAGCGGGAGGGGACGAGCAGTACTTC	CASSLAGGDEQYF
.	TRBV18	.	TRBJ2-2	TGTGCCAGCTCACCACAGGGGTTGGACACCGGGGAGCTGTTTTTT	CASSPQGLDTGELFF